Sequencing of this TCR beta chain was carried out in a study of identical twins' blood T cells. Background on the study: About 50 million reads came from about 12 libraries, six alpha, six beta.

In the original analysis: Per-library CDR3 reads ranged about 2.2 to 4 million; clonotypes, ~90,000 to ~550,000. TCRdb reprocessed the 5' RACE reads with MiXCR, giving one entry per CDR3 protein. The V and J calls shown here were made by TCRdb, not taken from the authors' results. The sample includes about 370,000 distinct CDR3 sequences, roughly 31% seen only once; the top ten take about 6%. General study findings and limits: V gene usage reportedly matched far better within twin pairs than unrelated donors. Each donor's most abundant TCRbeta clonotypes shared more CDR3 sequences with her twin than unrelated donors.

There are a few counts of this clonotype. Its specificity is unknown. This clonotype was obtained from a woman between 18 and 50 years old in good health. The sample consisted of PBMCs.

The CDR3 loop reads CASRGDVGYTF. CDR3 nucleotides: TGCGCCAGCAGAGGGGATGTTGGCTACACCTTC. The genes are TRBV4-1 and TRBJ1-2; a weak D match, TRBD1 (5 bases). The CDR3 covers 11 residues. Trimming took 6 bases from V and 7 from J, leaving 9 bases between them. Germline-derived CDR1 and CDR2 are MGHRA and YSYEKL.